The clone carrying this T cell receptor beta chain has only one observation. In the authors' workflow: Reference gene primer amplification yielded estimated nucleated cell counts. Sequencing used immunoSEQ multiplex PCR; TCRdb keeps in-frame clones, though not all of them. V and J calls and clone size are as listed in that table; D and trimming were resolved from the DNA. The repertoire holds some 23,000 clones, with 70% to 90% as singletons. Germline CDR1 reads KGHSH; CDR2 reads LQKENI. The CDR3 totals 18 residues. Germline trimming cut 5 bases from V and 0 bases from J; bases unmatched to any gene: 12. The data were obtained in a study of blood T cell repertoires in COVID-19. Background on the study: The study drew acute and convalescent COVID-19 samples from the United States, Italy and Spain. PBMCs, B-cell-depleted T cells, or T cells provided the cDNA or gDNA that made up the material.

The chain has TRBV18 and TRBJ1-4; 7 nucleotides align to TRBD1. Sequenced material: peripheral blood. The TCR sequence derives from a human donor with active COVID-19. The donor label of this sample is uncertain. The CDR3 DNA reads TGTGCCAGCTCATTCTCCGGGACAGATATCGCAACTAATGAAAAACTGTTTTTT. Translated, it gives CASSFSGTDIATNEKLFF.